This TCR beta chain was obtained from a study of CD8+CD57+ T cells in acquired aplastic anemia. Turning to the study itself: The mean DNA yield obtained from sorted CD4+ and CD8+ cells came to about 3.2 ug. Study-level findings and limits: Fewer than 35 CD8+ CDR3 sequences occurred in both the patients and the controls. With respect to CD8+ Simpson's diversity, patients and controls did not differ significantly.

On this clonotype itself: Its cognate antigen is unknown.

CDR1 and CDR2 from the germline V gene are SNHLY and FYNNEI. This CDR3 contains 15 residues. Losses at the gene ends were 7 bases for V and 0 bases for J; bases not matched to a gene: 6. The study profiled TCR beta VDJ and CDR3 using genomic DNA as template. TCRdb called the reads again in MiXCR, with one record for every CDR3 protein. This table holds some 120,000 distinct CDR3 sequences, around 48% found once. The specimen was sorted CD4+, CD8+, or CD8+CD57+ T cells (not recorded which) from PBMCs. This TCR was sampled from a human donor in good health, serving as a control. V gene TRBV2 combines with J gene TRBJ1-3; 7 bases agree with TRBD1. CDR3: CASNTGQISGNTIYF. The DNA for the CDR3 is TGTGCCAGCAATACGGGACAGATCTCTGGAAACACCATATATTTT.